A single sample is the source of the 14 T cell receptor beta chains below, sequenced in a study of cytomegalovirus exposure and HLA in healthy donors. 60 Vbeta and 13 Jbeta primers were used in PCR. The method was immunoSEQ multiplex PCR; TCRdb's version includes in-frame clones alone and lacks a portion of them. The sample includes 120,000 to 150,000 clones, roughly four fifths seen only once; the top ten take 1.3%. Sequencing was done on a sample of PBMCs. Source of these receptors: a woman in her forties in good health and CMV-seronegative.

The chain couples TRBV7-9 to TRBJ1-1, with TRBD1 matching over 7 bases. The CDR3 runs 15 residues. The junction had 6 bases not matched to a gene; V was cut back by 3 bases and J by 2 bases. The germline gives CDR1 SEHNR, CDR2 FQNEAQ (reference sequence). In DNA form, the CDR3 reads TGTGCCAGCAGCTTGCAGGGGGACGCCAACACTGAAGCTTTCTTT. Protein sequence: CASSLQGDANTEAFF.

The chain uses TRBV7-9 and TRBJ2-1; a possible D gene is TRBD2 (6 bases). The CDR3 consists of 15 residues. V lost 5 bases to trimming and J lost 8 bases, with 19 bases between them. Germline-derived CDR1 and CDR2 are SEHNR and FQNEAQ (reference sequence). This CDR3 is CASSPGNGGDDEQFF. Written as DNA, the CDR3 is TGTGCCAGCAGCCCAGGTAATGGCGGGGATGATGAGCAGTTCTTC.

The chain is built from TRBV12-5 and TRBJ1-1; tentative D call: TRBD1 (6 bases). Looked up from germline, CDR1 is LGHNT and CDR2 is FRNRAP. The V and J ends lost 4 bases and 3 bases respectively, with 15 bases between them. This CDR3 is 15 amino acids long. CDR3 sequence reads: CASGYRGGAHTEAFF. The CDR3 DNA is TGTGCTAGTGGTTATAGGGGGGGGGCGCACACTGAAGCTTTCTTT. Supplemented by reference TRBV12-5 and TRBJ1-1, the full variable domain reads DARVTQTPRHKVTEMGQEVTMRCQPILGHNTVFWYRQTMMQGLELLAYFRNRAPLDDSGMPKDRFSAEMPDATLATLKIQPSEPRDSAVYFCASGYRGGAHTEAFFGQGTRLTVV.

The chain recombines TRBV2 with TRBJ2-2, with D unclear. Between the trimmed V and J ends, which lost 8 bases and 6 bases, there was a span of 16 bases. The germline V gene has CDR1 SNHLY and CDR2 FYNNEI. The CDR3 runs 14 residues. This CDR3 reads CASLIEILAGELFF. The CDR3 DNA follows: TGTGCCAGCTTAATAGAGATTCTCGCCGGGGAGCTGTTTTTT.

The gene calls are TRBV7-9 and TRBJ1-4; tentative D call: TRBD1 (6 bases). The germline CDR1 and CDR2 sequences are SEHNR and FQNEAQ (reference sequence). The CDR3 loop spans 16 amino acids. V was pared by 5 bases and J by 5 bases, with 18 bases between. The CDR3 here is CASSLIPGHPNEKLFF. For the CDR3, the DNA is TGTGCCAGCAGCCTAATACCGGGACATCCCAATGAAAAACTGTTTTTT.

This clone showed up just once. The CDR3 loop is CASSLDHRGYGYTF. CDR3 coding DNA: TGTGCCAGCAGCTTAGATCACCGAGGCTATGGCTACACCTTC. The rearrangement uses TRBV7-2 and TRBJ1-2, with D uncertain. V dropped 1 base and J dropped 4 bases, with 10 bases sitting between them. CDR1 is SGHTA, CDR2 FQGNSA, per germline. This CDR3 is 14 amino acids long.

CDR3 in amino acids: CASSLGVQRGVQETQYF. The CDR3 coding sequence is TGTGCCAGCAGCTTAGGGGTTCAGCGGGGGGTTCAAGAGACCCAGTACTTC. V and J are TRBV7-8 and TRBJ2-5, with 9 bases matching TRBD2. V trimming: 1 base; J trimming: 2 bases; junction bases outside the gene matches: 8. The CDR3 length is 17 residues. Germline V gene sequence: CDR1 SGHVS, CDR2 FQNEAQ.

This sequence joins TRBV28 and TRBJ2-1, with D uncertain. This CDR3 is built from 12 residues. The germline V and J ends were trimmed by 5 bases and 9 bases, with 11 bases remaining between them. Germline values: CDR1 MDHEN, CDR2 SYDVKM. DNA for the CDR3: TGTGCCAGCAGTCCCCTAAGAGCTGAGCAGTTCTTC. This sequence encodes CASSPLRAEQFF.

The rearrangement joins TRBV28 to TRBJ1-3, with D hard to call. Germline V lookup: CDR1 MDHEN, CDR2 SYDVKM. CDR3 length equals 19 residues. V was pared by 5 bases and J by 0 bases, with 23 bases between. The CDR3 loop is CASSPSLGGSPFSGNTIYF. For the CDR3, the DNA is TGTGCCAGCAGTCCAAGCCTCGGCGGCTCCCCGTTCTCTGGAAACACCATATATTTT. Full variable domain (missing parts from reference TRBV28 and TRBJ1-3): DVKVTQSSRYLVKRTGEKVFLECVQDMDHENMFWYRQDPGLGLRLIYFSYDVKMKEKGDIPEGYSVSREKKERFSLILESASTNQTSMYLCASSPSLGGSPFSGNTIYFGEGSWLTVV.

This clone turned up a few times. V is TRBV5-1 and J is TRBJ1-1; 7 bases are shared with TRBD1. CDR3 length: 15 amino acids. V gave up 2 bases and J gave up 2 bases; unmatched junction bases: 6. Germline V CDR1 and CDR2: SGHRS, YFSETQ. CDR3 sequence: CASSLSGTANTEAFF. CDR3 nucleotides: TGCGCCAGCAGCTTATCCGGGACAGCCAACACTGAAGCTTTCTTT.

Here the CDR3 reads CASSLSALGGDTQYF. Here the CDR3 DNA reads TGTGCCAGCAGCTTATCGGCACTAGGCGGAGATACGCAGTATTTT. This chain uses TRBV11-2 with TRBJ2-3; a possible D gene is TRBD2 (5 bases). This CDR3 contains 15 residues. From germline, CDR1 is SGHAT and CDR2 FQNNGV. The V and J ends lost 2 bases and 5 bases respectively, with 14 bases between them.

CDR3: CASSQETGDYGYTF. The CDR3 nucleotides read TGTGCCAGCAGCCAAGAGACAGGGGACTATGGCTACACCTTC. The V call is TRBV4-2, the J call TRBJ1-2, with 8 bases fitting TRBD1. The CDR3 consists of 14 residues. The V segment lost 0 bases and the J segment 3 bases; nucleotides outside the gene matches: 0. CDR1 and CDR2 from the germline V gene are LGHNA and YNFKEQ.

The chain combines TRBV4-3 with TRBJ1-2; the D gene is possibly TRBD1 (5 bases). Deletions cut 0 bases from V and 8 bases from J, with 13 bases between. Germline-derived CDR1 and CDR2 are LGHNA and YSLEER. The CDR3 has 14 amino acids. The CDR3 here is CASSQDNVDRGYTF. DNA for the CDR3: TGCGCCAGCAGCCAAGATAATGTCGACAGAGGCTACACCTTC.

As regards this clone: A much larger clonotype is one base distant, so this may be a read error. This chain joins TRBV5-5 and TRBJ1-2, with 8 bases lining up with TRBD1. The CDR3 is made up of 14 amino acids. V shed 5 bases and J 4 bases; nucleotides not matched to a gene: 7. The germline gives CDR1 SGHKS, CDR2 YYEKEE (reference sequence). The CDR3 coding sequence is TGTGCCAGCAGTTACGGACAGGGAACCTATGGCTACACCTTC. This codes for CASSYGQGTYGYTF.